This T cell receptor beta chain was found in a study of CD8+ T cells in alopecia areata. Study-wide background: Those patients who were treated received oral tofacitinib, which was given at 5 to 10 mg twice daily for moderate-to-severe alopecia areata.

Germline CDR1 SQVTM, CDR2 ANQGSEA. The trim removed 7 bases at V and 3 bases at J, leaving 12 bases unmatched. This CDR3 is 14 amino acids long. Sequencing used cDNA as its template, made by extracting RNA and reverse transcribing it. Assay used: immunoSEQ multiplex PCR; TCRdb lists only in-frame clones, some missing. The repertoire consists of more than 90,000 clones, with roughly 50% occurring once and the leading ten covering around 30%. Described treatment: oral pan-JAK inhibitor, 5-10 mg twice daily. Patients with alopecia areata provided lesional scalp punch biopsies as well as peripheral blood. Study observations and caveats: There was only one nonresponder, so it was unclear how baseline CD8+ expansion relates to response. Among the top 100, expanded CD8+ clones, as well as scalp clonality, were significantly decreased by tofacitinib.

Concerning this clone itself: Its antigen is not known.

This receptor was identified in a human donor with alopecia areata. The source was CD8+ T cells sorted from blood, collected at week 4, from a patient treated with tofacitinib. V and J are TRBV29-1 and TRBJ2-7; 7 positions match TRBD1. CDR3 nucleotides: TGCAGCGCGGGGAACAGGGGATCCCTCTACGAGCAGTACTTC. Translating it yields CSAGNRGSLYEQYF.